This T cell receptor (beta chain) was profiled in a study of identical twins. This CDR3 has 12 residues. Germline CDR1 and CDR2: LGHDT and YNNKEL (reference sequence). Trimming pared 1 base from V and 3 bases from J, leaving 4 bases between. The cDNA had a unique molecular identifier and a template-switch universal primer site. One entry per CDR3 protein results from TCRdb running MiXCR on the 5' RACE reads. The repertoire holds roughly 540,000 distinct CDR3 sequences, with 20% to 25% as singletons. This sample also belongs to another study, concerning T cells expressing NK-cell markers. That source adds: Source material for TCR beta repertoires consisted of sorted CD3+CD56+NKG2C+, CD3+CD56+NKG2C- and CD3+CD56-NKG2C+ T cells. Eight donors were sequenced, of whom seven were HCMV-seropositive, while the remaining one was HCMV-seronegative.

Material for sequencing was CD4+ T cells sorted from blood. The chain employs TRBV3-1 and TRBJ2-7; D ambiguous. The clonotype was recovered from a woman aged 18-29 years in good health. CDR3 nucleotides: TGTGCCAGCAGCCAAGTCGTCTACGAGCAGTACTTC. This gives the protein CASSQVVYEQYF.